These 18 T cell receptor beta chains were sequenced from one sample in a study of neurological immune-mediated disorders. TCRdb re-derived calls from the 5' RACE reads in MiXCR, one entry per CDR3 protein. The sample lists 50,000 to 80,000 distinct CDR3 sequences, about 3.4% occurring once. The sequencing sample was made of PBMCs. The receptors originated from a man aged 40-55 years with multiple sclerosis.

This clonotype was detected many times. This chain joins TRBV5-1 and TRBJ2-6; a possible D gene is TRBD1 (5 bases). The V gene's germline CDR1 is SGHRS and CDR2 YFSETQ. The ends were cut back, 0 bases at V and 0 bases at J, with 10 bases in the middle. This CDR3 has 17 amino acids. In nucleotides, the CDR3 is TGCGCCAGCAGCTTGGGAGCAGGGATCTCTGGGGCCAACGTCCTGACTTTC. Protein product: CASSLGAGISGANVLTF.

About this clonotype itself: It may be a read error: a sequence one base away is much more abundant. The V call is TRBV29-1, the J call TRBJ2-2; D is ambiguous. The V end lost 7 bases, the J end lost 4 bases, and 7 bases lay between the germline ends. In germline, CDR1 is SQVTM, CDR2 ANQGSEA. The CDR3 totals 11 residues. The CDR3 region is CSGKGTGELFF. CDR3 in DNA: TGCAGCGGAAAGGGCACCGGGGAGCTGTTTTTT.

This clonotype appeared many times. CDR3: CASSPLVNTEAFF. The CDR3 DNA reads as TGCGCCAGCAGCCCTCTGGTGAACACTGAAGCTTTCTTT. The chain employs TRBV5-1 and TRBJ1-1; D gene unclear. Trimming pared 4 bases from V and 0 bases from J, leaving 7 bases between. This CDR3 has 13 residues. Per the germline V gene, CDR1 is SGHRS and CDR2 is YFSETQ.

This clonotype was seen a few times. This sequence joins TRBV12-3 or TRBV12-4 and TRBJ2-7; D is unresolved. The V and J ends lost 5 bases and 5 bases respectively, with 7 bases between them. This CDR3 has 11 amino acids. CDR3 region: CASSGRHEQYF. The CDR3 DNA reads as TGTGCCAGCAGTGGTAGGCACGAGCAGTACTTC.

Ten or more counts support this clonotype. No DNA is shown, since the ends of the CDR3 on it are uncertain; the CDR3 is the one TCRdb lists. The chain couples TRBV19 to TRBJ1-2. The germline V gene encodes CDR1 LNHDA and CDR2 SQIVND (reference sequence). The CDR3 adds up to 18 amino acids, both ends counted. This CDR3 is CASSGSISVPVVGYGYTF.

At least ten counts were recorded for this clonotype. CDR3 sequence: CASRGKANTGELFF. The CDR3 DNA follows: TGTGCCAGCAGAGGGAAGGCGAACACCGGGGAGCTGTTTTTT. The chain uses TRBV5-6 and TRBJ2-2; D remains ambiguous. Germline V CDR1 and CDR2: SGHDT, YYEEEE. V was shortened by 5 bases and J by 0 bases, with 8 bases between the two germline ends. This CDR3 is 14 amino acids long.

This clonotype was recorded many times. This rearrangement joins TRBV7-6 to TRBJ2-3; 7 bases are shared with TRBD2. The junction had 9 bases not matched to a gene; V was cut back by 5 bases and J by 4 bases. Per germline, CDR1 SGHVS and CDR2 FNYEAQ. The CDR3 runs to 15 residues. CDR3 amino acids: CASSPIAGRSDTQYF. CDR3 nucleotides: TGTGCCAGCAGCCCCATAGCGGGTCGGTCAGATACGCAGTATTTT.

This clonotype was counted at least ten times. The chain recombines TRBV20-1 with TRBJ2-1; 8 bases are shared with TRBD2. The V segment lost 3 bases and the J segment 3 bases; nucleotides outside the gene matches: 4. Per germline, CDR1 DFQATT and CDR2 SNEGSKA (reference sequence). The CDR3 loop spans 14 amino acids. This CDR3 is CSASLTSGYNEQFF. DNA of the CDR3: TGCAGTGCTAGCCTCACTAGCGGCTACAATGAGCAGTTCTTC.

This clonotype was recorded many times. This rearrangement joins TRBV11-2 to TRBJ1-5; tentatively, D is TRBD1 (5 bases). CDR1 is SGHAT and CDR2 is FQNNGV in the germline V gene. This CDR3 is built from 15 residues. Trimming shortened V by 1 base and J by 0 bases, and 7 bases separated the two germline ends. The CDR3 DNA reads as TGTGCCAGCAGCTTAGGAGGGGATAGCAATCAGCCCCAGCATTTT. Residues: CASSLGGDSNQPQHF.

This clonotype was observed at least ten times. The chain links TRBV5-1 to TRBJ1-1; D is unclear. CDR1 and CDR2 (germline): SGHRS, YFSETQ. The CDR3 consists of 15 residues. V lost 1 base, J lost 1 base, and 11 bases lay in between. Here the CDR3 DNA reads TGCGCCAGCAGCTTGAGGGAGTCCCGGAACACTGAAGCTTTCTTT. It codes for CASSLRESRNTEAFF.

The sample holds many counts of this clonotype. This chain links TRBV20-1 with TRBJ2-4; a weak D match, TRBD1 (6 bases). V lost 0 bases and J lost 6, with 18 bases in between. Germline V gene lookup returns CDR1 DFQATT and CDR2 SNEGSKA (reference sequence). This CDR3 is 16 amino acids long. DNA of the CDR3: TGCAGTGCTAGAGATTATCCAGACAGAGGGGGAAACATTCAGTACTTC. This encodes CSARDYPDRGGNIQYF.

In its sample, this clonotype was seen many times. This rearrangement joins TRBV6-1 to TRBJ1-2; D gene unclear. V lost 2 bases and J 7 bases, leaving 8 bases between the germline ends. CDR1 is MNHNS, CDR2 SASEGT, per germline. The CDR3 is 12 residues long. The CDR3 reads CASSETIRGYTF. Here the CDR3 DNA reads TGTGCCAGCAGTGAAACTATTCGTGGCTACACCTTC.

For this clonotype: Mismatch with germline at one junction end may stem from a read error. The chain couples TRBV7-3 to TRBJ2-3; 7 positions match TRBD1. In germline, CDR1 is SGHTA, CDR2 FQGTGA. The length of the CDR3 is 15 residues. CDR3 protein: CASSPSTGSTDKQYF. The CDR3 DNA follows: TGTGCCAGCAGCCCCTCGACAGGGAGCACAGATAAGCAGTATTTT.

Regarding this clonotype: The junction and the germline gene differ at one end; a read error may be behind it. DNA for the CDR3: TGTGCCAGCAGTGCAGGGTTGACAACCCTCAACTTT. As protein: CASSAGLTTLNF. This chain uses TRBV12-3 or TRBV12-4 with TRBJ1-6; the D gene is possibly TRBD1 (5 bases). The CDR3 loop spans 12 amino acids.

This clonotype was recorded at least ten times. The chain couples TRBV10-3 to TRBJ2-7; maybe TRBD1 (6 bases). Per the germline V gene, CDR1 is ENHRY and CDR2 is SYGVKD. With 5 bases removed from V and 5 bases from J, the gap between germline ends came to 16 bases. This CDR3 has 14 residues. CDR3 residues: CAISSGTTDDEQYF. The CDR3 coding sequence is TGTGCCATCAGTTCTGGGACAACGGATGACGAGCAGTACTTC.

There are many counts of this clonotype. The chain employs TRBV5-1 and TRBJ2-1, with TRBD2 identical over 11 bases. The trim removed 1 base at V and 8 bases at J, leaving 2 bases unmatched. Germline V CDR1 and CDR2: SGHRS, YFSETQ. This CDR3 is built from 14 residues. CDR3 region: CASSLTSGGYEQFF. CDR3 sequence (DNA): TGCGCCAGCAGCTTGACTAGCGGGGGCTATGAGCAGTTCTTC.

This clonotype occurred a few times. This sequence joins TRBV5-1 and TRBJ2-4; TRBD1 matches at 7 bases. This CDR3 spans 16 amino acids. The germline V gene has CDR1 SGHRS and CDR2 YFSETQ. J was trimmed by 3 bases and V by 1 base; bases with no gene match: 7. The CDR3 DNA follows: TGCGCCAGCAGCTTGCAGACAGGGATGGTCAAAAACATTCAGTACTTC. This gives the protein CASSLQTGMVKNIQYF.

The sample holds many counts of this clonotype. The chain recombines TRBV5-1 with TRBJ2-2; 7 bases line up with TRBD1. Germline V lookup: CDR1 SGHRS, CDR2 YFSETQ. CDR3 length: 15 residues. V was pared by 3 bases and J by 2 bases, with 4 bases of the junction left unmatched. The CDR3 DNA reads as TGCGCCAGCAGCTCCGGACAGGCCAACACCGGGGAGCTGTTTTTT. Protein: CASSSGQANTGELFF.